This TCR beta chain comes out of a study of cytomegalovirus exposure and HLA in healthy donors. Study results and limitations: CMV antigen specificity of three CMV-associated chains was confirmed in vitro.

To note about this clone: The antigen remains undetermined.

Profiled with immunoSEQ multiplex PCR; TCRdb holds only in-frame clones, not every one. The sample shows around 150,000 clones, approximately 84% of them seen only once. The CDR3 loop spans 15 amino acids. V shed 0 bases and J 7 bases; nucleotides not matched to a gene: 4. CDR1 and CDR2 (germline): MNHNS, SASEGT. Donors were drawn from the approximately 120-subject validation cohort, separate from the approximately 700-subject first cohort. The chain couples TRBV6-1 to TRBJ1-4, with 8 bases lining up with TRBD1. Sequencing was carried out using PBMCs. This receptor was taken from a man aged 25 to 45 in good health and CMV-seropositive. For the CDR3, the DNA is TGTGCCAGCAGTGAAGCCCAGGGGGCTTTTGAAAAACTGTTTTTT. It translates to CASSEAQGAFEKLFF.